This T cell receptor beta chain was observed in a study of somatic mutations in cytotoxic T cells in rheumatoid arthritis. Looked up from germline, CDR1 is WNHNN and CDR2 is SYGVQD (reference sequence). This CDR3 has 13 residues. Trimming shortened V by 8 bases and J by 5 bases, and 15 bases separated the two germline ends. Sequenced by immunoSEQ multiplex PCR; TCRdb stores in-frame clones only, minus some. This table has roughly 35,000 clones, 70% to 85% appearing once. Input material: CD8+ T cells sorted from blood. The sequence was obtained from a man aged 40-50 years in good health. This rearrangement joins TRBV10-1 to TRBJ2-5; no reliable D call. The CDR3 DNA sequence: TGCGCCAGCCGCCTAGTGAGGAGTGAGACCCAGTACTTC. Translating gives CASRLVRSETQYF.